These 29 T cell receptor beta chains originate from one sample sequenced in a study of Ad26.COV2.S vaccination and SARS-CoV-2 variants. Treatment in this sample: around 19 received Ad26.COV2.S at low or high dose, single or two shots; several received placebo; per-sample allocation not given. Each sample was drawn 63 days after the first injection (of vaccine or placebo). Data came from immunoSEQ multiplex PCR; TCRdb stores just in-frame clones and leaves some out. Among about 480,000 clones listed, around nine tenths were seen once. Material: peripheral blood, obtained in a trial of Ad26.COV2.S vaccine versus placebo. The receptors were gathered from a person aged 18-60 years who received the Ad26.COV2.S COVID-19 vaccine or a placebo.

The chain couples TRBV10-3 to TRBJ2-1; perhaps TRBD2 as D (5 bases). CDR3 size: 16 residues. V shed 2 bases and J shed 6 bases, with 17 bases lying between them. Germline loops: CDR1 ENHRY, CDR2 SYGVKD. Here the CDR3 reads CAISEQGLQPSNEQFF. CDR3 DNA: TGTGCCATCAGTGAGCAAGGACTCCAACCATCCAATGAGCAGTTCTTC.

About this clone itself: Other nucleotide sequences in the sample specify the same CDR3. V is TRBV29-1 and J is TRBJ1-1; weak D call: TRBD1 (5 bases). Germline CDR1 reads SQVTM; CDR2 reads ANQGSEA. V was shortened by 4 bases and J by 0 bases, with 9 bases between the two germline ends. The CDR3 totals 13 residues. The CDR3 loop reads CSVGGGMNTEAFF. CDR3 coding DNA: TGCAGCGTTGGCGGGGGAATGAACACTGAAGCTTTCTTT.

This clone turned up a few times. The chain links TRBV6-2 or TRBV6-3 to TRBJ2-7; the D is unclear. This CDR3 has 13 amino acids. V was pared by 3 bases and J by 3 bases, with 9 bases between. The germline V gene encodes CDR1 MNHEY and CDR2 SVGEGT. CDR3 bases: TGTGCCAGCAGTTATGCCCCAGGCTACGAGCAGTACTTC. Protein sequence: CASSYAPGYEQYF.

V is TRBV30 and J is TRBJ1-1; 10 bases match TRBD1. The germline V gene encodes CDR1 GTSNPN and CDR2 SVGIG (reference sequence). The CDR3 is 13 residues long. V shed 4 bases, J shed 10 bases, and the junction held 9 bases outside the gene matches. The CDR3 sequence is CAWIIGQGVRAFF. Written as DNA, the CDR3 is TGTGCCTGGATTATAGGACAGGGGGTAAGAGCTTTCTTT.

The chain recombines TRBV5-6 with TRBJ1-1; D possibly corresponds to TRBD1 (5 bases). V was clipped by 2 bases and J by 6 bases, with 17 bases between them. CDR1 is SGHDT, CDR2 YYEEEE, per germline. The CDR3 sequence is 15 residues long. This CDR3 is CASSFRQGMVAEAFF. The CDR3 DNA reads as TGTGCCAGCAGCTTCCGTCAGGGAATGGTCGCTGAAGCTTTCTTT.

This rearrangement joins TRBV5-5 to TRBJ2-3; no definite D call. This CDR3 is 15 amino acids long. Germline lookup yields CDR1 SGHKS and CDR2 YYEKEE (reference sequence). Trimming took 6 bases from V and 0 from J, leaving 14 bases between them. The chain's CDR3 is CASTSGVSSTDTQYF. The CDR3 coding sequence is TGTGCCAGCACCTCTGGGGTTTCAAGCACAGATACGCAGTATTTT. The variable domain in full, with the rest retrieved from reference TRBV5-5 and TRBJ2-3, is DAGVTQSPTHLIKTRGQQVTLRCSPISGHKSVSWYQQVLGQGPQFIFQYYEKEERGRGNFPDRFSARQFPNYSSELNVNALLLGDSALYLCASTSGVSSTDTQYFGPGTRLTVL.

J is TRBJ2-1 and V is TRBV7-2; TRBD2 might be the D (5 bases). The germline gives CDR1 SGHTA, CDR2 FQGNSA. This CDR3 is built from 16 residues. V was pared by 1 base and J by 2 bases, with 12 bases between. The CDR3 loop is CASSLGAGRAYNEQFF. The CDR3 region has the DNA TGTGCCAGCAGCTTAGGGGCGGGCCGTGCCTACAATGAGCAGTTCTTC.

The chain recombines TRBV19 with TRBJ2-6; no clear D gene. Trimming cost V 7 bases and J 1 base, with 8 bases left between them. The CDR3 has 14 residues. Germline V lookup: CDR1 LNHDA, CDR2 SQIVND (reference sequence). This CDR3 reads CASMWVSGANVLTF. The CDR3 coding sequence is TGTGCCAGTATGTGGGTTTCTGGGGCCAACGTCCTGACTTTC.

This clone was seen only a few times. The CDR3 DNA follows: TGTGCCTGGAGTGGACAGGCGAACACTGAAGCTTTCTTT. It yields the protein CAWSGQANTEAFF. The rearrangement links TRBV30 to TRBJ1-1; D possibly corresponds to TRBD1 (6 bases). CDR3 size: 13 residues. V lost 1 base to trimming and J lost 1 base, with 7 bases between them. CDR1 is GTSNPN, CDR2 SVGIG, per germline (reference sequence).

The sample holds one count of this clone. The chain employs TRBV12-3 or TRBV12-4 and TRBJ2-7; D gene ambiguous. V was clipped by 2 bases and J by 0 bases, with 5 bases between them. This CDR3 is built from 13 residues. The CDR3 DNA sequence: TGTGCCAGCAGTTTATCGACCTCCTACGAGCAGTACTTC. Translating it yields CASSLSTSYEQYF.

The V and J genes are TRBV28 and TRBJ2-7; the D is unclear. Deletions cut 3 bases from V and 5 bases from J, with 8 bases between. Germline lookup yields CDR1 MDHEN and CDR2 SYDVKM. The CDR3 runs to 12 residues. The CDR3 region is CASSFQRDEQYF. In DNA form, the CDR3 reads TGTGCCAGCAGTTTTCAGCGCGACGAGCAGTACTTC.

The V and J genes are TRBV5-1 and TRBJ2-3, with 12 bases fitting TRBD2. The V gene end was trimmed by 5 bases and the J gene end by 0 bases; junction bases not matched to a gene: 16. Germline loops: CDR1 SGHRS, CDR2 YFSETQ. This CDR3 is built from 20 residues. The CDR3 sequence: CASRAGLAGRPRVSTDTQYF. The DNA of the CDR3 is TGCGCCAGCAGGGCCGGACTAGCGGGACGGCCCCGGGTCAGCACAGATACGCAGTATTTT.

V is TRBV24-1 and J is TRBJ2-3; D may be TRBD1 (6 bases). This CDR3 is built from 17 residues. Between the trimmed V and J ends, which lost 3 bases and 2 bases, there was a span of 17 bases. Germline loops: CDR1 KGHDR, CDR2 SFDVKD. The CDR3 region has the DNA TGTGCCACCAGTGATCCGGGGACACCGCCTCACACAGATACGCAGTATTTT. Protein product: CATSDPGTPPHTDTQYF.

This clone occurred once. The rearrangement links TRBV27 to TRBJ2-7; a weak D match, TRBD1 (7 bases). Germline assignment: CDR1 MNHEY and CDR2 SMNVEV (reference sequence). Trimming took off 4 bases at V and 2 bases at J, with 21 bases between the two ends. The CDR3 is 17 residues long. The CDR3 spells CASSWRGGQGGTYEQYF. In nucleotides, the CDR3 is TGTGCCAGCAGTTGGAGAGGGGGCCAGGGGGGTACCTACGAGCAGTACTTC.

The table lists this clone with a count of one. This chain's CDR3 is CATSGRSGANVLTF. DNA of the CDR3: TGTGCCACCTCGGGGCGCTCTGGGGCCAACGTCCTGACTTTC. V usage is TRBV2 and J usage is TRBJ2-6; the D call may be TRBD1 or TRBD2 (5 bases each). Germline CDR1 is SNHLY and CDR2 is FYNNEI. V gave up 10 bases and J gave up 0 bases, with 10 bases separating them. The CDR3 runs to 14 residues.

This clone was counted a single time. V gene TRBV28 combines with J gene TRBJ1-2, with D possibly matching TRBD1 (5 bases). Germline loops: CDR1 MDHEN, CDR2 SYDVKM. The V gene lost 1 base and the J gene lost 0 bases, with 18 bases spanning the gap. This CDR3 has 18 amino acids. CDR3 sequence: CASSLFSGLFAANYGYTF. DNA of the CDR3: TGTGCCAGCAGTTTATTCTCAGGGCTATTTGCAGCTAACTATGGCTACACCTTC.

The chain is built from TRBV24-1 and TRBJ2-7, with 7 bases aligning to TRBD1. CDR1 is KGHDR, CDR2 SFDVKD, per germline. After removal of 2 bases from V and 7 bases from J, the junction contained 4 bases not matched to a gene. This CDR3 has 13 amino acids. The CDR3 sequence is CATSDSPGQEQYF. The CDR3 DNA sequence: TGTGCCACCAGTGATTCACCGGGACAGGAGCAGTACTTC.

V is TRBV6-5 and J is TRBJ1-3; tentatively, D is TRBD1 (5 bases). This CDR3 region has 16 residues. Germline V lookup: CDR1 MNHEY, CDR2 SVGAGI. V was cut by 0 bases and J by 2 bases, with 11 bases left in between. The CDR3 sequence: CASSYSDLGAGNTIYF. CDR3 in DNA: TGTGCCAGCAGTTACTCGGACCTAGGGGCTGGAAACACCATATATTTT.

The chain combines TRBV6-2 or TRBV6-3 with TRBJ1-4, with D possibly being TRBD1 (6 bases). CDR3 size: 18 residues. Germline CDR1 and CDR2: MNHEY and SVGEGT. V was clipped by 2 bases and J by 0 bases, with 16 bases between them. CDR3 loop: CASSYQLGQFATNEKLFF. The DNA for the CDR3 is TGTGCCAGCAGTTACCAACTTGGACAGTTTGCAACTAATGAAAAACTGTTTTTT.

This sequence joins TRBV29-1 and TRBJ1-2; D is uncertain. Trimming pared 6 bases from V and 2 bases from J, leaving 16 bases between. The CDR3 has 14 residues. Germline V lookup: CDR1 SQVTM, CDR2 ANQGSEA. The CDR3 DNA sequence: TGCAGCGTGATGGACGCGGTGTCCAACTATGGCTACACCTTC. Its translation: CSVMDAVSNYGYTF.

This chain links TRBV18 with TRBJ2-5, with TRBD2 matching 7 bases. The CDR3 totals 15 residues. V gave up 2 bases and J gave up 5 bases; unmatched junction bases: 8. Germline V gene lookup returns CDR1 KGHSH and CDR2 LQKENI. The CDR3 loop reads CASSPRRESRETQYF. The CDR3 region has the DNA TGTGCCAGCTCACCAAGGCGGGAGAGTCGGGAGACCCAGTACTTC.

This clone was found once. The rearrangement uses TRBV27 and TRBJ1-2, with a weak D call TRBD1 (6 bases). V was clipped by 5 bases and J by 4 bases, with 23 bases between them. The CDR3 runs to 17 residues. The germline CDR1 and CDR2 sequences are MNHEY and SMNVEV (reference sequence). The CDR3 nucleotides are TGTGCCAGCAGTCCCCGTGGGACACCCGGTACGGGCTATGGCTACACCTTC. Its translation is CASSPRGTPGTGYGYTF.

The chain carries TRBV28 and TRBJ2-4, with TRBD2 matching over 12 bases. Germline CDR1 is MDHEN and CDR2 is SYDVKM. The CDR3 length is 19 residues. J lost 0 bases, V lost 8 bases, and 14 bases had no gene match. The CDR3 DNA follows: TGTGCCAGCCAACCGTGGGCTAGCGGGAGGGGGATAGCCAAAAACATTCAGTACTTC. Its translation is CASQPWASGRGIAKNIQYF.

The rearrangement uses TRBV6-5 and TRBJ2-5; 8 bases align to TRBD2. CDR1 is MNHEY and CDR2 is SVGAGI in the germline V gene. J lost 5 bases, V lost 5 bases, and 10 bases had no gene match. The CDR3 sequence is 15 residues long. The CDR3 DNA reads TGTGCCAGCAGTCCGACTAGCGTGAGAGGGGAGACCCAGTACTTC. Its translation: CASSPTSVRGETQYF.

This clone was counted between two and nine times. CDR3 amino acids: CASSLVPDRADQPQHF. The CDR3 nucleotides read TGTGCCAGCAGTTTAGTCCCCGACAGGGCAGATCAGCCCCAGCATTTT. The V gene is TRBV28, the J gene TRBJ1-5; 7 nucleotides align to TRBD1. Germline V gene lookup returns CDR1 MDHEN and CDR2 SYDVKM. The CDR3 sequence is 16 residues long. V lost 2 bases to trimming and J lost 5 bases; unmatched junction nucleotides: 9.

This chain links TRBV10-3 with TRBJ2-2, with D possibly matching TRBD1 (7 bases). The CDR3 loop spans 18 amino acids. V gave up 0 bases and J gave up 0 bases, with 14 bases separating them. From germline, CDR1 is ENHRY and CDR2 SYGVKD. The DNA for the CDR3 is TGTGCCATCAGTGAGTCGACGGGGGACAGCGCGAACACCGGGGAGCTGTTTTTT. As protein: CAISESTGDSANTGELFF.

The gene calls are TRBV7-9 and TRBJ1-1; possibly TRBD1 for D (5 bases). Germline lookup yields CDR1 SEHNR and CDR2 FQNEAQ (reference sequence). The CDR3 totals 15 residues. V was clipped by 5 bases and J by 7 bases, with 20 bases between them. The CDR3 region is CASSARQTIEYEAFF. CDR3 DNA: TGTGCCAGCAGCGCCCGACAGACGATAGAATATGAAGCTTTCTTT.

V and J are TRBV5-4 and TRBJ1-2; D gene unclear. From germline, CDR1 is SGHNT and CDR2 YYREEE (reference sequence). The CDR3 length is 14 residues. The V and J ends lost 6 bases and 2 bases respectively, with 14 bases between them. CDR3 bases: TGTGCCAGCACCCTGCCTCAGGCAAACTATGGCTACACCTTC. This sequence encodes CASTLPQANYGYTF.

In its sample, this clone was seen a few times. The rearrangement joins TRBV12-3 or TRBV12-4 to TRBJ2-1, with 7 bases matching TRBD1. V was clipped by 6 bases and J by 14 bases; unmatched bases: 13. The CDR3 runs 13 residues. CDR3 bases: TGTGCCAGCAGAGCCACTCCGGGACAGAGAAAGTTCTTC. It encodes CASRATPGQRKFF.